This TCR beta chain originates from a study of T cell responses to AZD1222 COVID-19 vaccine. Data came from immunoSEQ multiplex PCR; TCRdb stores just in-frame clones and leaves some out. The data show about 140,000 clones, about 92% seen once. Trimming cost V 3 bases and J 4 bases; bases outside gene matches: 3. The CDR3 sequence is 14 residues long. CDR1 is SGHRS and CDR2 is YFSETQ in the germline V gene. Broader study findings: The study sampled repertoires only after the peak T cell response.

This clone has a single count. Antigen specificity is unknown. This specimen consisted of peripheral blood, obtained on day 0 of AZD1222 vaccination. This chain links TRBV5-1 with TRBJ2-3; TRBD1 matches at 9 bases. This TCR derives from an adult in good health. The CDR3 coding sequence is TGCGCCAGCAGCTGGGGACAGGGCCCAGATACGCAGTATTTT. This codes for CASSWGQGPDTQYF.